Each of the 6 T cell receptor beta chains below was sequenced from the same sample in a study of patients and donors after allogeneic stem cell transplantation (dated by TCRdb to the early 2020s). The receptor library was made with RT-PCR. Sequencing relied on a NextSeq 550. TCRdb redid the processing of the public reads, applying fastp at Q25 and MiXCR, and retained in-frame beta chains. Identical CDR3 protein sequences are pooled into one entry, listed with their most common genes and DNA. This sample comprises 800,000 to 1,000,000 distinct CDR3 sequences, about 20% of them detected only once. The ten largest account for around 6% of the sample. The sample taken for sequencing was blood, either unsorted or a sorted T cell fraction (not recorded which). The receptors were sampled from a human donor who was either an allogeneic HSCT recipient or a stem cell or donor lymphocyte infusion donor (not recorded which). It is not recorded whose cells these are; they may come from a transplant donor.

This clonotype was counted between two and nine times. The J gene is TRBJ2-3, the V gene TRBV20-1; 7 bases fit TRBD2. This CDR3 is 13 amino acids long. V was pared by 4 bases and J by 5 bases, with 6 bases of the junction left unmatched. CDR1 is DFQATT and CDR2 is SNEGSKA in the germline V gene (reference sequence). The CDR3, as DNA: TGCAGTGCTAATGGGAGGGCCGTAGATACGCAGTATTTT. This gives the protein CSANGRAVDTQYF.

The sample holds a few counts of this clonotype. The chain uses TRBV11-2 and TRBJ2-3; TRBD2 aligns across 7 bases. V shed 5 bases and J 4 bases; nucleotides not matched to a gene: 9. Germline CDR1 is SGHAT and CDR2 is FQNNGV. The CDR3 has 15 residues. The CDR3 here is CASSRLGLVPDTQYF. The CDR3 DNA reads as TGTGCCAGCAGCCGACTAGGACTAGTCCCAGATACGCAGTATTTT.

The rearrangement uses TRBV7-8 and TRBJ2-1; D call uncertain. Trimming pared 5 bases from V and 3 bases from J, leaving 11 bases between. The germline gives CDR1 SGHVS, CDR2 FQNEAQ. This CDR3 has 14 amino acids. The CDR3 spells CASSPQVYYNEQFF. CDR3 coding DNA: TGTGCCAGCAGCCCCCAAGTCTACTACAATGAGCAGTTCTTC.

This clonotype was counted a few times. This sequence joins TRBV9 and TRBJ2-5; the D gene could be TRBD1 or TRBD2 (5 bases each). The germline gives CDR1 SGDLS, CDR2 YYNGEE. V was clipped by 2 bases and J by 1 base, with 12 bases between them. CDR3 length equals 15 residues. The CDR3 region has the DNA TGTGCCAGCAGCGTTTCGTGGGGGACCCAAGAGACCCAGTACTTC. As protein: CASSVSWGTQETQYF.

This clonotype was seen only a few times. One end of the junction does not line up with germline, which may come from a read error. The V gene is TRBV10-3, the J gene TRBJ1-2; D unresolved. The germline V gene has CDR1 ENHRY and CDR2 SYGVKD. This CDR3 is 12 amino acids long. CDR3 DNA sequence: TGTGCCATCAGTGAGTCCATGTCCCCACCTTACTTC. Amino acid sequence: CAISESMSPPYF.

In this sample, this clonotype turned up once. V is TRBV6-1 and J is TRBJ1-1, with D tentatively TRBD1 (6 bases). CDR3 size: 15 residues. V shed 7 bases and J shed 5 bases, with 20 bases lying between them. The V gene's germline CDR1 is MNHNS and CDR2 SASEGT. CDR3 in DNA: TGTGCCAGCATCCCCCCCCGGGGGCTCAGGACTGAAGCTTTCTTT. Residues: CASIPPRGLRTEAFF.